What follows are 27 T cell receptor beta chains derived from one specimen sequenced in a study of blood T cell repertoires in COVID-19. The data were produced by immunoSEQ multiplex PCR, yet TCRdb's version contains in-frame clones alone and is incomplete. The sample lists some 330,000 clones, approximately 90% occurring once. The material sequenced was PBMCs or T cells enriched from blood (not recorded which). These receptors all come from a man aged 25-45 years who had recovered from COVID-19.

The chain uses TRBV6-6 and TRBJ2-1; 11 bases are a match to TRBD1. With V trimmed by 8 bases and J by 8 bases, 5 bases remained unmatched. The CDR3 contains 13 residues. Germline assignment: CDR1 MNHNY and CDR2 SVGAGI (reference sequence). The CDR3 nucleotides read TGTGCCAGCCTGAGGGGACAGGGGGATGAGCAGTTCTTC. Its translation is CASLRGQGDEQFF.

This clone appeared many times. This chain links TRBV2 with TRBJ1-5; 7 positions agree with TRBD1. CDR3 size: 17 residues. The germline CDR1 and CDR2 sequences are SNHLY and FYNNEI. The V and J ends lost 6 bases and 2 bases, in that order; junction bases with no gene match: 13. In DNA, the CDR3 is TGTGCCAGCAGGACCCGATCCGACAGGGTAGGCAATCAGCCCCAGCATTTT. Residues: CASRTRSDRVGNQPQHF.

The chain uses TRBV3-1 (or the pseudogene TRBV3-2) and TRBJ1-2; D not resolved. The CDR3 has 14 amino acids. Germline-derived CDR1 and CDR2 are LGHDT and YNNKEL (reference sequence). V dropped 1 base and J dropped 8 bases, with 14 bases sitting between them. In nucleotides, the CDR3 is TGTGCCAGCAGCCAAGGTGGCAGCCCGGGGGGCTACACCTTC. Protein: CASSQGGSPGGYTF.

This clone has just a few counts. For the CDR3, the DNA is TGTGCCAGCAGCTCCGCGCGTTGGAGGGGAGATACGCAGTATTTT. Translating gives CASSSARWRGDTQYF. This chain uses TRBV7-9 with TRBJ2-3; TRBD2 is a possible D gene (6 bases). This CDR3 is built from 15 residues. The germline CDR1 and CDR2 sequences are SEHNR and FQNEAQ (reference sequence). Trimming cost V 4 bases and J 5 bases, with 16 bases left between them.

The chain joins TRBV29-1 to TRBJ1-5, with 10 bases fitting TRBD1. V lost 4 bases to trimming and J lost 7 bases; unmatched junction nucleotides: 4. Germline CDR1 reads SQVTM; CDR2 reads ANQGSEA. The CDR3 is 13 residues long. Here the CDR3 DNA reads TGCAGCGTTGGAGGGGGACAGGGGCAGCCCCAGCATTTT. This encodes CSVGGGQGQPQHF.

CDR3: CASSRRGDGTGELFF. For the CDR3, the DNA is TGCGCCAGCAGCCGAAGAGGAGACGGCACCGGGGAGCTGTTTTTT. V and J are TRBV4-1 and TRBJ2-2; D remains unclear. The V end was cut by 4 bases, the J end by 4 bases, with 13 bases between. The CDR3 is made up of 15 amino acids. In germline, CDR1 is MGHRA, CDR2 YSYEKL.

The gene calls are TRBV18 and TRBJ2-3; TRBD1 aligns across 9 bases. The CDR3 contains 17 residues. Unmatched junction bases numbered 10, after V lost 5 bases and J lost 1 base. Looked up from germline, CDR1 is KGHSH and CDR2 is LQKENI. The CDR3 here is CASSLAQQGAGTDTQYF. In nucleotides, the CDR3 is TGTGCCAGCTCATTGGCCCAACAGGGGGCGGGCACAGATACGCAGTATTTT.

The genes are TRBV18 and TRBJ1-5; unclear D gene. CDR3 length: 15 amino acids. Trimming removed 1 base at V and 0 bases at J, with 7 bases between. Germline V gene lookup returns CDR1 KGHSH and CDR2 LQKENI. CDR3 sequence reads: CASSPLAVSNQPQHF. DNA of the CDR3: TGTGCCAGCTCACCACTAGCGGTTAGCAATCAGCCCCAGCATTTT.

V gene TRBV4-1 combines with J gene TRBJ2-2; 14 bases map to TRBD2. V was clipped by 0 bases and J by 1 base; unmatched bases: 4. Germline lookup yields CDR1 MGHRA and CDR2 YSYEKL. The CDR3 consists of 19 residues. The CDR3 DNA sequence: TGCGCCAGCAGCCAAGACTCGGGACTAGCGGGGGTGAACACCGGGGAGCTGTTTTTT. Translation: CASSQDSGLAGVNTGELFF.

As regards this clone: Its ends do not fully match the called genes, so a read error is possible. Written as DNA, the CDR3 is TGTGCTAGCAGACCCGGGACAGGGGACACCGGGGAGCTGTTTTTT. Translation: CASRPGTGDTGELFF. The rearrangement uses TRBV7-7 and TRBJ2-2, with 10 bases fitting TRBD1. The CDR3 spans 15 residues. Per the germline V gene, CDR1 is SSHAT and CDR2 is FNYEAQ (reference sequence).

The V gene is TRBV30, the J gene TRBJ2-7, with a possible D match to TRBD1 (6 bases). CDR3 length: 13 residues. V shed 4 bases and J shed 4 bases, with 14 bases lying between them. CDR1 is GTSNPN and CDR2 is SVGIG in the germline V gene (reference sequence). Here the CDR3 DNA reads TGTGCCTGGAAGCCAGGGGCCAGGTACGAGCAGTACTTC. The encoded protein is CAWKPGARYEQYF.

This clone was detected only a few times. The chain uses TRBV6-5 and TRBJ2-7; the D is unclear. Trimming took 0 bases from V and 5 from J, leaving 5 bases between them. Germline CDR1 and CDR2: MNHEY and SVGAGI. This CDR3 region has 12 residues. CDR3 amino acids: CASSYSRNEQYF. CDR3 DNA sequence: TGTGCCAGCAGTTACTCGAGAAACGAGCAGTACTTC.

CDR3 coding DNA: TGTGCCAGCAGCTCGGGACAGCTCTCCTACGAGCAGTACTTC. It specifies CASSSGQLSYEQYF. The rearrangement joins TRBV5-4 to TRBJ2-7, with 7 nucleotides matching TRBD1. The CDR3 loop spans 14 amino acids. The V and J ends lost 3 bases and 0 bases, in that order; junction bases with no gene match: 3. Germline CDR1 is SGHNT and CDR2 is YYREEE (reference sequence).

CDR3 bases: TGCGCCAGCAGCTTGGCCCCGGGGGGCCCAGCCGGAAACACCATATATTTT. It translates to CASSLAPGGPAGNTIYF. J is TRBJ1-3 and V is TRBV5-1; a possible D gene is TRBD1 (6 bases). V lost 0 bases, J lost 4 bases, and 17 bases lay in between. Per the germline V gene, CDR1 is SGHRS and CDR2 is YFSETQ. The CDR3 runs 17 residues.

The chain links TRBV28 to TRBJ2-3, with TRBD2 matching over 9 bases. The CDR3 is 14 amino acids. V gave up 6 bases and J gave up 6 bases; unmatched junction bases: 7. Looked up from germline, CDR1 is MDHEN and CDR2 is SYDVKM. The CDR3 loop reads CASRVAGGRDTQYF. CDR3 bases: TGTGCCAGCAGGGTGGCGGGGGGGCGCGATACGCAGTATTTT.

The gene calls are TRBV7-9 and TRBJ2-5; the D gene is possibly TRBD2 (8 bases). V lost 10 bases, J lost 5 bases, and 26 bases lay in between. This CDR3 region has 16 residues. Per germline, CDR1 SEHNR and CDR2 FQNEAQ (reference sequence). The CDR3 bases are TGTGCCATCCCCATAGGGGGCGGGAGGAGTACGGAGACCCAGTACTTC. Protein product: CAIPIGGGRSTETQYF.

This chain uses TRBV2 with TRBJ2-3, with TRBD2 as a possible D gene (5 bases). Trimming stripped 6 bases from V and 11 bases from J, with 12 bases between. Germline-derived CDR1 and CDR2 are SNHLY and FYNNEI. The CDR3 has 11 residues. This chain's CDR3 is CASRVEGMQYF. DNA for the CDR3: TGTGCCAGCAGGGTAGAGGGCATGCAGTATTTT.

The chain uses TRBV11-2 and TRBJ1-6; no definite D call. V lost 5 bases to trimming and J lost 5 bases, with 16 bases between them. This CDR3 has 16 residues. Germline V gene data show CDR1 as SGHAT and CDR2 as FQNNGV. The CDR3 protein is CASSEAAGLNNSPLHF. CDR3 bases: TGTGCCAGCAGCGAGGCGGCCGGCCTGAATAATTCACCCCTCCACTTT.

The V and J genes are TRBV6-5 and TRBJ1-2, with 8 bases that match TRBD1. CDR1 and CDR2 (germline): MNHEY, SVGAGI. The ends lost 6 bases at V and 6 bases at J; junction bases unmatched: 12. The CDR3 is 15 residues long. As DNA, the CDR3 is TGTGCCAGCAGGATCCCAGGGGGCGGGGGAAATGGCTACACCTTC. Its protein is CASRIPGGGGNGYTF.

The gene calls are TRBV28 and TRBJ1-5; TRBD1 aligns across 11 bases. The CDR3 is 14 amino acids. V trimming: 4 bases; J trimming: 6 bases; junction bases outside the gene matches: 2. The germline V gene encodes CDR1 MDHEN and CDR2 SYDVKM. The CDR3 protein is CASSSGTGGQPQHF. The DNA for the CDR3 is TGTGCCAGCAGTTCCGGGACAGGGGGTCAGCCCCAGCATTTT.

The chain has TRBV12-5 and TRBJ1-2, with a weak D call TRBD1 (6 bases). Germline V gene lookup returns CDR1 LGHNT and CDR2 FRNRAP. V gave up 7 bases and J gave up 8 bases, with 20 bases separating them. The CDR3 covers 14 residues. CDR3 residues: CASALAEQGRGYTF. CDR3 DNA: TGTGCTAGTGCCCTCGCGGAACAGGGAAGGGGCTACACCTTC. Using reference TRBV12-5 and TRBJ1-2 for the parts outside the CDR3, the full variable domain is DARVTQTPRHKVTEMGQEVTMRCQPILGHNTVFWYRQTMMQGLELLAYFRNRAPLDDSGMPKDRFSAEMPDATLATLKIQPSEPRDSAVYFCASALAEQGRGYTFGSGTRLTVV.

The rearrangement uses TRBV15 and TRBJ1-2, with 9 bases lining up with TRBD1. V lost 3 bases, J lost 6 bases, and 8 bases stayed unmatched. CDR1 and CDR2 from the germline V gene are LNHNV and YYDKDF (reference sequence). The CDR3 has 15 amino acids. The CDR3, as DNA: TGTGCCACCAGCAGTTCGACAGGGGGAACTAATGGCTACACCTTC. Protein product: CATSSSTGGTNGYTF.

Here the CDR3 DNA reads TGTGCCAGCAGCTTGGGTTCAGGGACAGCCAATGAGCAGTTCTTC. Amino acids: CASSLGSGTANEQFF. The chain carries TRBV5-6 and TRBJ2-1; 7 bases fit TRBD1. The CDR3 runs 15 residues. The germline V gene encodes CDR1 SGHDT and CDR2 YYEEEE. The V segment lost 0 bases and the J segment 6 bases; nucleotides outside the gene matches: 6.

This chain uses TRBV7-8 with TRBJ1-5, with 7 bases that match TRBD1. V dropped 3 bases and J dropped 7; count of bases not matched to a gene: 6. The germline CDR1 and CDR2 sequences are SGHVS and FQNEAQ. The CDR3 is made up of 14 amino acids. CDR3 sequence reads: CASSLDRSGQPQHF. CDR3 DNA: TGTGCCAGCAGCTTGGACAGGTCGGGGCAGCCCCAGCATTTT. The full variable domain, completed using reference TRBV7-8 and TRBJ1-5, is GAGVSQSPRYKVAKRGQDVALRCDPISGHVSLFWYQQALGQGPEFLTYFQNEAQLDKSGLPSDRFFAERPEGSVSTLKIQRTQQEDSAVYLCASSLDRSGQPQHFGDGTRLSIL.

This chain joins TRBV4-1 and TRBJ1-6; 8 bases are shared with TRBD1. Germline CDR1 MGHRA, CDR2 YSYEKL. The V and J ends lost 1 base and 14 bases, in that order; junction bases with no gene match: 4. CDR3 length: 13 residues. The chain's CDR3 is CASSQGQGISLHF. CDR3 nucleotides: TGCGCCAGCAGCCAAGGACAGGGGATCTCCCTCCACTTT.

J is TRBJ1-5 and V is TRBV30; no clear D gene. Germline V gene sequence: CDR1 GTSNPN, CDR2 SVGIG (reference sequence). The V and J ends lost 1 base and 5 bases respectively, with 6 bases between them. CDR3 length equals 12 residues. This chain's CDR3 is CAWSGTDQPQHF. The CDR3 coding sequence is TGTGCCTGGAGTGGCACGGATCAGCCCCAGCATTTT. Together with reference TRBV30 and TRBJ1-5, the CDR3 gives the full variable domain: SQTIHQWPATLVQPVGSPLSLECTVEGTSNPNLYWYRQAAGRGLQLLFYSVGIGQISSEVPQNLSASRPQDRQFILSSKKLLLSDSGFYLCAWSGTDQPQHFGDGTRLSIL.

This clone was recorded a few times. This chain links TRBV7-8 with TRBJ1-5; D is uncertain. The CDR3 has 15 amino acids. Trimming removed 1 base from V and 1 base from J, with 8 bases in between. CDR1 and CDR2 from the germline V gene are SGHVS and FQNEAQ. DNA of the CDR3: TGTGCCAGCAGCTTAGTGGGCAGCAGCAATCAGCCCCAGCATTTT. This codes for CASSLVGSSNQPQHF.